These T cell receptor beta chains were read from a single sample in a study of T cells after yellow fever vaccination. TCRdb reprocessed the 5' RACE reads with MiXCR, giving one entry per CDR3 protein. The data show 300,000 or so distinct CDR3 sequences, 13% seen once. Sequenced here: CD4+ T cells sorted from PBMCs, sampled 45 days after the yellow fever booster vaccination. These receptors were collected from a man younger than 40 who received the YFV17D yellow fever vaccine. Both conserved end residues are part of each CDR3. A D gene is named only where the DNA matches it firmly. Clone size is not always given. Where it is, it says once, few, many or a class for expanded clones.

D	size	V	J	DNA	CDR3
-	-	TRBV12-3/TRBV12-4	TRBJ2-1	TGTGCCAGCAGCCAAGGACTGGGCGGTGAGCAGTTCTTC	CASSQGLGGEQFF
-	few	TRBV20-1	TRBJ2-3	TGCAGTGCTAGAGTAGGTAGCGCCACAGATACGCAGTATTTT	CSARVGSATDTQYF
TRBD1	few	TRBV30	TRBJ1-2	TGTGCCTGGGGGGACAGGGGTCCCTATGGCTACACCTTC	CAWGDRGPYGYTF
-	-	TRBV12-3/TRBV12-4	TRBJ1-1	TGTGCCAGCAGTTTAGGAGGGGCGCTGAAAAACAACACTGAAGCTTTCTTT	CASSLGGALKNNTEAFF
-	few	TRBV7-2	TRBJ2-5	TGTGCCAGCAGCTCAGCGCGGGGGACAGGTTTAGAGACCCAGTACTTC	CASSSARGTGLETQYF
-	once	TRBV7-2	TRBJ2-3	TGTGCCAGCAGCTTAGGTCGGCTCGCGTATTTT	CASSLGRLAYF
TRBD2	once	TRBV28	TRBJ2-1	TGTGCCAGCAGGCCGACTAGCGGGAGGGGGCGTGAGCAGTTCTTC	CASRPTSGRGREQFF
-	-	TRBV20-1	TRBJ2-3	TGCAGTGCTCCCACGGCGAGAGAGGATACGCAGTATTTT	CSAPTAREDTQYF
TRBD1	many	TRBV7-8	TRBJ2-6	TGTGCCAGCAGCCTTGACAGGGGATACGACGTCCTGACTTTC	CASSLDRGYDVLTF
TRBD2	many	TRBV6-2/TRBV6-3	TRBJ2-3	TGTGCCAGCAGTTACTCGGCGACTAGCGGAACAGATACGCAGTATTTT	CASSYSATSGTDTQYF
-	once	TRBV7-2	TRBJ1-1	TGTGCCAGCAGCCTACCCAGGGTTGGAGCTTTCTTT	CASSLPRVGAFF
-	many	TRBV4-3	TRBJ2-7	TGCGCCAGCAGCCAAGACCAGGGTGGTTATTACGAGCAGTACTTC	CASSQDQGGYYEQYF
TRBD2	few	TRBV20-1	TRBJ2-3	TGCAGTGCCCGTAGGACTAGCGGAACCACAGATACGCAGTATTTT	CSARRTSGTTDTQYF
-	few	TRBV12-3/TRBV12-4	TRBJ1-1	TGTGCCAGCAGTTTAAGACAGGTGAACACTGAAGCTTTCTTT	CASSLRQVNTEAFF
-	-	TRBV9	TRBJ2-3	TGTGCCAGCAGCGCGGATAGCGCCTATACGCAGTATTTT	CASSADSAYTQYF